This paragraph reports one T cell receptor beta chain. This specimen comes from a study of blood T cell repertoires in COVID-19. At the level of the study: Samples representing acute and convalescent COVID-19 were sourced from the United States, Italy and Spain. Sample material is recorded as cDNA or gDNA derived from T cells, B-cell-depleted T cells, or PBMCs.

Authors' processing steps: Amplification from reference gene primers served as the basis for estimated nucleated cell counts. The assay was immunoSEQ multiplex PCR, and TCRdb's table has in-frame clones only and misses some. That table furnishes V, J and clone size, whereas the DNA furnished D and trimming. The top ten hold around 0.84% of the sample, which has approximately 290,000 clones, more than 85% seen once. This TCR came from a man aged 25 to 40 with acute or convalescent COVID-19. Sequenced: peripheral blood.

The CDR3 loop is CASSENPGLAGRTGTQYF. Written as DNA, the CDR3 is TGTGCCAGCTCCGAAAACCCGGGACTAGCGGGAAGGACGGGTACGCAGTATTTT. The chain is built from TRBV27 and TRBJ2-3; 13 bases map to TRBD2. In germline, CDR1 is MNHEY, CDR2 SMNVEV (reference sequence). The CDR3 totals 18 residues. V trimming: 8 bases; J trimming: 8 bases; junction bases outside the gene matches: 19.